This TCR beta chain originates from a study of shared clonotypes between healthy human individuals. CD8 cells classed as naive were CD45RO-negative and positively selected for CCR7, excluding terminally differentiated effector memory CD45RA+ cells. Findings of the study overall: The sole specimen, blood, was sampled, and tissue repertoires likely differ. For naive CD4 cells, approximately 4.8% of clonotypes were shared across a handful of donors.

On this clone itself: What it recognizes is unknown. Other DNA sequences in this specimen translate into the identical CDR3.

There are 15 residues in the CDR3. In germline, CDR1 is LNHDA, CDR2 SQIVND (reference sequence). The V and J ends lost 5 bases and 2 bases, in that order; junction bases with no gene match: 6. Clones were read by immunoSEQ multiplex PCR, and TCRdb kept only the in-frame ones, dropping some. The repertoire consists of nearly 2 million clones, with roughly 95% occurring once and the leading ten covering roughly 1%. Sequencing was performed on naive CD8+ T cells sorted from blood. V gene TRBV19 combines with J gene TRBJ2-7; 10 bases map to TRBD1. The sequence derives from a man aged 18 to 29 in good health. DNA of the CDR3: TGTGCCAGTAGTCCCTTGGGACAGGGGCCCTACGAGCAGTACTTC. It specifies CASSPLGQGPYEQYF.